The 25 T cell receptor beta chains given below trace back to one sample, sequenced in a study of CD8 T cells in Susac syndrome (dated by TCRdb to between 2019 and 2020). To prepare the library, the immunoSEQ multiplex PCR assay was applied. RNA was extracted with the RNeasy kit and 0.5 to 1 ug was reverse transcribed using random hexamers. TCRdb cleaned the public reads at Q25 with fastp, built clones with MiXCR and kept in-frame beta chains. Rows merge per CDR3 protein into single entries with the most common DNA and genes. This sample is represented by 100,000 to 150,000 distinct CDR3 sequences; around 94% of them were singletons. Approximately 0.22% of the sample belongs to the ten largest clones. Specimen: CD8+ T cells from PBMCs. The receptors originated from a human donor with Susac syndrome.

The CDR3: CASSLGLAGPYEQYF. Here the CDR3 DNA reads TGTGCCAGCAGCCTCGGGCTAGCGGGACCCTACGAGCAGTACTTC. The chain carries TRBV6-5 and TRBJ2-7; 9 positions agree with TRBD2. CDR3 length: 15 residues. Per germline, CDR1 MNHEY and CDR2 SVGAGI. Germline trimming cut 6 bases from V and 2 bases from J; bases unmatched to any gene: 8.

The CDR3 here is CSASGGLAGGPPETQYF. The DNA for the CDR3 is TGCAGTGCTAGCGGGGGACTAGCGGGAGGGCCCCCAGAGACCCAGTACTTC. V gene TRBV20-1 combines with J gene TRBJ2-5; 16 bases match TRBD2. The CDR3 runs to 17 residues. CDR1 is DFQATT and CDR2 is SNEGSKA in the germline V gene (reference sequence). J was trimmed by 4 bases and V by 3 bases; bases with no gene match: 8.

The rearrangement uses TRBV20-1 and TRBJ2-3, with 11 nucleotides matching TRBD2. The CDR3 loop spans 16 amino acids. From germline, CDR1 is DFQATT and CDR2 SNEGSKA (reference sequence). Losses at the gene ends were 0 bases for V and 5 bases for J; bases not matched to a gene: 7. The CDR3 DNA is TGCAGTGCTAGAGACGAACTAGCGGGAGAGGTAGATACGCAGTATTTT. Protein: CSARDELAGEVDTQYF.

For the CDR3, the DNA is TGCAGCGTTGAAGGGGGGGTGAGCACCGGGGAGCTGTTTTTT. Its translation: CSVEGGVSTGELFF. The rearrangement uses TRBV29-1 and TRBJ2-2; possible D gene TRBD2, 6 bases. Trimming took 1 base from V and 4 from J, leaving 10 bases between them. Germline CDR1 SQVTM, CDR2 ANQGSEA. The CDR3 runs to 14 residues.

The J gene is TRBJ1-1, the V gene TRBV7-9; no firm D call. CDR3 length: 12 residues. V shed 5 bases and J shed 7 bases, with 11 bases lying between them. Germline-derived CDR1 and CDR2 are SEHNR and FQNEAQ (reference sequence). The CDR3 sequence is CASSAPGIEAFF. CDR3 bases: TGTGCCAGCAGCGCTCCGGGTATTGAAGCTTTCTTT.

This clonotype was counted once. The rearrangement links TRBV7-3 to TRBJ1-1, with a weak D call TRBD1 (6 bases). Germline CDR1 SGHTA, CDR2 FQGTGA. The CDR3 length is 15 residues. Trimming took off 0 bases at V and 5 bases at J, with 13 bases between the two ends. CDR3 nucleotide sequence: TGTGCCAGCAGCTTAACTAGGGGGGGAGGTACTGAAGCTTTCTTT. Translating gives CASSLTRGGGTEAFF. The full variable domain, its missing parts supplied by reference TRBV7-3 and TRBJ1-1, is GAGVSQTPSNKVTEKGKYVELRCDPISGHTALYWYRQSLGQGPEFLIYFQGTGAADDSGLPNDRFFAVRPEGSVSTLKIQRTERGDSAVYLCASSLTRGGGTEAFFGQGTRLTVV.

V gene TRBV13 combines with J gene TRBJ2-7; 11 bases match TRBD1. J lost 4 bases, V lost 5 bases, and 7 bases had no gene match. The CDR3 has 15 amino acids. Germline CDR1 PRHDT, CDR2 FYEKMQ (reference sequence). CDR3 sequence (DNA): TGTGCCAGCAGCCCCCAGGGGACAGGGGGTTACGAGCAGTACTTC. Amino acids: CASSPQGTGGYEQYF.

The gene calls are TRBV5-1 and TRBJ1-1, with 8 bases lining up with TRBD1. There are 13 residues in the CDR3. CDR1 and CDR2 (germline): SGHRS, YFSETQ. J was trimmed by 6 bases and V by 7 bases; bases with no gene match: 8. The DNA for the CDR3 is TGCGCCAGCTCTGGGACAGGAGGTCCTGAAGCTTTCTTT. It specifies CASSGTGGPEAFF.

For the CDR3, the DNA is TGTGCCAGCAGCCAAAAAGCTACAGGGACCGGGGAGCTGTTTTTT. Encoded protein: CASSQKATGTGELFF. This sequence joins TRBV9 and TRBJ2-2; tentatively, D is TRBD1 (6 bases). The length of the CDR3 is 15 residues. Trimming took 4 bases from V and 5 from J, leaving 15 bases between them. The germline V gene encodes CDR1 SGDLS and CDR2 YYNGEE.

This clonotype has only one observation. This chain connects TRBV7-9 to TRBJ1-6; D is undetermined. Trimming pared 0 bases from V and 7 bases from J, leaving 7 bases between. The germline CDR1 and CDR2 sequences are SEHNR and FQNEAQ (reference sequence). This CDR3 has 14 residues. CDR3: CASSLAVGNSPLHF. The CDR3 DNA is TGTGCCAGCAGCTTAGCGGTGGGAAATTCACCCCTCCACTTT.

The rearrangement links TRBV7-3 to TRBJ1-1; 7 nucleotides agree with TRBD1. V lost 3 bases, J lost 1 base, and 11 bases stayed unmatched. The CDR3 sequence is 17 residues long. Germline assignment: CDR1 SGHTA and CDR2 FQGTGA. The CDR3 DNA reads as TGTGCCAGCAGCTTCACCGGGACAGCGATACAGAACACTGAAGCTTTCTTT. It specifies CASSFTGTAIQNTEAFF.

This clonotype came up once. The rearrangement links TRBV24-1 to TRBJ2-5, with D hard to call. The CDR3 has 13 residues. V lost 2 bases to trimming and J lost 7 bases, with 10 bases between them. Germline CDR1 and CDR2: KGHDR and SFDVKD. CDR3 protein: CATSDSAKGTQYF. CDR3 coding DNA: TGTGCCACCAGTGATTCGGCCAAAGGGACCCAGTACTTC.

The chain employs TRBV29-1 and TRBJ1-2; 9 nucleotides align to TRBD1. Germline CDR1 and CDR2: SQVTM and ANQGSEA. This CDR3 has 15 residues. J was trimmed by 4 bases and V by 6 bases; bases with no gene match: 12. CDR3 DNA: TGCAGCGTGTTACGACCGGGACAGGGAAGCTATGGCTACACCTTC. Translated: CSVLRPGQGSYGYTF. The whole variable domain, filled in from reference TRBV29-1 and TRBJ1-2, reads SAVISQKPSRDICQRGTSLTIQCQVDSQVTMMFWYRQQPGQSLTLIATANQGSEATYESGFVIDKFPISRPNLTFSTLTVSNMSPEDSSIYLCSVLRPGQGSYGYTFGSGTRLTVV.

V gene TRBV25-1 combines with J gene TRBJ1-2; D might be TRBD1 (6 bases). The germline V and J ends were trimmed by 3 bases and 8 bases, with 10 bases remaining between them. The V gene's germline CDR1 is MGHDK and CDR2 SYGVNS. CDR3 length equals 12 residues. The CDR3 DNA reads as TGTGCCAGCAGTGATCCGGGGGCGGGCTACACCTTC. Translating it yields CASSDPGAGYTF.

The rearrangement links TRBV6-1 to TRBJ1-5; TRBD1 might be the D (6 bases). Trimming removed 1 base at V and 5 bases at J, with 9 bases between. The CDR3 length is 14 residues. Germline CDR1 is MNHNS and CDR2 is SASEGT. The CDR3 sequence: CASSEGDNYQPQHF. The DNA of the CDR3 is TGTGCCAGCAGTGAAGGGGACAACTATCAGCCCCAGCATTTT.

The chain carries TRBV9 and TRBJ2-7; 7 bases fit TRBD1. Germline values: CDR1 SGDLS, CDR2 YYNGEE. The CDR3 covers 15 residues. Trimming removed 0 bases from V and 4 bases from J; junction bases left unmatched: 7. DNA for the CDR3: TGTGCCAGCAGCGTAGGGGACAGCAACCATTACGAGCAGTACTTC. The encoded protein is CASSVGDSNHYEQYF.

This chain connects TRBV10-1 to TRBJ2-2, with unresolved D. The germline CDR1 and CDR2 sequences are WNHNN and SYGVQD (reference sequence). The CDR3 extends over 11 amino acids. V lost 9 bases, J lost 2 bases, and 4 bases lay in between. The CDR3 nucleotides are TGCGCCAGGACTAACACCGGGGAGCTGTTTTTT. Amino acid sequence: CARTNTGELFF.

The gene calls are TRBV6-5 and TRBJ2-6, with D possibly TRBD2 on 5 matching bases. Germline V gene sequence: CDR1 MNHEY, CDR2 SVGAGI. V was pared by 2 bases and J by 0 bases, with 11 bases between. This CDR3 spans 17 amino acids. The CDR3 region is CASSYGYEGSGANVLTF. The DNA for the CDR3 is TGTGCCAGCAGTTACGGGTACGAGGGCTCTGGGGCCAACGTCCTGACTTTC.

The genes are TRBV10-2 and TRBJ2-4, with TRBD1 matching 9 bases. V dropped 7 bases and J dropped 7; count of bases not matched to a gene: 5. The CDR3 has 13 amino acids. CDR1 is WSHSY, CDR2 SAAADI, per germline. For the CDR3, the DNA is TGCGCCAGCACACTGACAGGGGGGAACATTCAGTACTTC. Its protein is CASTLTGGNIQYF.

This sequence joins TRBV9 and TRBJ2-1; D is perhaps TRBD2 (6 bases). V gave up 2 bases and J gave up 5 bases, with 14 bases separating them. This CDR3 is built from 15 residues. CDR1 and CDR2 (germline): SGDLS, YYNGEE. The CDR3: CASSVIGGANNEQFF. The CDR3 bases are TGTGCCAGCAGCGTTATTGGCGGGGCCAACAATGAGCAGTTCTTC.

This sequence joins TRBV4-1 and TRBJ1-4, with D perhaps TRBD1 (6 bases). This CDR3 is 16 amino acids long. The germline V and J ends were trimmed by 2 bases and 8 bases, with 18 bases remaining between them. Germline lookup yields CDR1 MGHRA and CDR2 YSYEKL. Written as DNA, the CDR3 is TGCGCCAGCAGCCAAAAAAACAGGGCACAGAGGGAAAAACTGTTTTTT. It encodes CASSQKNRAQREKLFF.

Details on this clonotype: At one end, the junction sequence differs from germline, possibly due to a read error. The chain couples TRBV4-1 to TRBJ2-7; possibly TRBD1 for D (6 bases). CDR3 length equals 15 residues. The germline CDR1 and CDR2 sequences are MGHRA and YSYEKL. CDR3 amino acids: CASKELQGIHYAQYF. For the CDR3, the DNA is TGCGCCAGCAAGGAATTACAGGGTATCCATTACGCGCAGTACTTC.

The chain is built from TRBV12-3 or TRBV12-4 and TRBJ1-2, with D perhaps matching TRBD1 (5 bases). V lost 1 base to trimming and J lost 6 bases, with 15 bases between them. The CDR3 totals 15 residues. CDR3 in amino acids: CASSLVRAGPDGYTF. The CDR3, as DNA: TGTGCCAGCAGTTTAGTTCGTGCGGGGCCGGATGGCTACACCTTC.

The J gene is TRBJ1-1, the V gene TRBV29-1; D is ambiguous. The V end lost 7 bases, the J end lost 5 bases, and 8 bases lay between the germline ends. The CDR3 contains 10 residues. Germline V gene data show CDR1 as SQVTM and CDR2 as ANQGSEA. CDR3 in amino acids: CSAWLTEAFF. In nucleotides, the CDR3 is TGCAGCGCATGGTTAACTGAAGCTTTCTTT.

CDR3 bases: TGTGCCAGCAGCCAAGATCCAGAGGGGAACACCGGGGAGCTGTTTTTT. Translation gives CASSQDPEGNTGELFF. This chain connects TRBV3-1 to TRBJ2-2, with D possibly TRBD2 on 5 matching bases. From germline, CDR1 is LGHDT and CDR2 YNNKEL (reference sequence). V was trimmed by 0 bases and J by 1 base, leaving 9 bases between them. The length of the CDR3 is 16 residues.